This is a list of T cell receptor beta chains from one sample in a study of shared clonotypes between healthy human individuals. Assay used: immunoSEQ multiplex PCR; TCRdb lists only in-frame clones, some missing. Of 2 million to 2.5 million clones in the sample, roughly 95% were seen once. Sequencing was carried out using naive CD4+ T cells sorted from blood. Every receptor here comes from a man between 18 and 35 years old in good health. Both conserved end residues are part of each CDR3. Fields, in order: V gene, J gene, CDR3 length, CDR3 protein.

TRBV7-9	TRBJ2-3	14	CASGQVVGTDTQYF
TRBV2	TRBJ2-7	14	CASKGSLSSYEQYF
TRBV7-7	TRBJ2-5	16	CASSCTPGLGQETQYF
TRBV25-1	TRBJ1-4	17	CASRRQTPNAANEKLFF
TRBV6-4	TRBJ2-4	12	CASIPPENIQYF
TRBV6-6	TRBJ2-7	14	CASRRGQLPYEQYF
TRBV11-2	TRBJ2-7	14	CASSLDRGSYEQYF
TRBV6-6	TRBJ2-7	16	CASSYPPGRADYEQYF
TRBV7-2	TRBJ2-7	14	CASSFYRQVYEQYF
TRBV5-1	TRBJ1-6	16	CASRLVGAFYNSPLHF
TRBV4-3	TRBJ2-5	13	CASSQDFRETQYF
TRBV29-1	TRBJ2-7	15	CSAARRLDASYEQYF
TRBV9	TRBJ2-5	15	CASSPLAGLQETQYF
TRBV5-6	TRBJ1-4	14	CASSSLVGNEKLFF
TRBV10-1	TRBJ2-5	13	CASSGQVQETQYF
TRBV5-1	TRBJ2-5	13	CASSLGVLETQYF
TRBV5-1	TRBJ1-1	13	CASSPQGNTEAFF
TRBV6-5	TRBJ1-6	12	CASSYSSSPLHF
TRBV30	TRBJ1-1	11	CAAEGVTEAFF
TRBV30	TRBJ1-5	14	CAWSVGRGDQPQHF
TRBV30	TRBJ1-2	15	CAWIVREGNAYGYTF
TRBV27	TRBJ1-2	13	CASSLKGDYGYTF
TRBV4-1	TRBJ2-7	15	CASSPDLQGGYEQYF
TRBV5-1	TRBJ1-3	12	CASSLRGDAIYF
TRBV9	TRBJ2-1	15	CASSVGSGAYNEQFF
TRBV30	TRBJ1-3	11	CAWSPDTHIYF
TRBV28	TRBJ2-2	16	CASSLGARGRTGELFF
TRBV5-1	TRBJ2-7	14	CASSLELAVYEQYF
TRBV10-1	TRBJ2-1	12	CASSAARNEQFF
TRBV7-2	TRBJ2-2	17	CASSLNMVAGATGELFF
TRBV6-5	TRBJ2-1	15	CASSRLAGGNNEQFF
TRBV6-5	TRBJ1-4	13	CASRGTGREKLFF
TRBV9	TRBJ2-7	14	CASSALPRAGEQYF
TRBV28	TRBJ1-5	15	CASSLGTLGSRPQHF
TRBV4-3	TRBJ2-7	17	CASSQYQPGQGLYEQYF
TRBV27	TRBJ2-3	16	CASSLSSGSGTDTQYF
TRBV5-6	TRBJ2-7	14	CASSPTGGSYEQYF
TRBV30	TRBJ1-2	15	CAWSAPRQGGYGYTF
TRBV5-1	TRBJ2-7	13	CASSFPDIYEQYF
TRBV6-1	TRBJ1-5	15	CASSESTGQLQPQHF
TRBV27	TRBJ2-1	15	CASSPRLAGTNEQFF
TRBV27	TRBJ1-6	14	CASSRQGSGSPLHF
TRBV4-1	TRBJ1-1	14	CASSQTTVNTEAFF
TRBV30	TRBJ2-3	15	CAWSVRAGRTDTQYF
TRBV6-5	TRBJ2-5	11	CASGTRETQYF
TRBV6-1	TRBJ2-5	14	CASSERARGETQYF
TRBV28	TRBJ2-1	17	CASSPQGGRGMDGEQFF
TRBV7-9	TRBJ2-7	15	CASSLALTASYEQYF
TRBV27	TRBJ2-3	14	CASSGTGGRGTQYF
TRBV30	TRBJ1-3	17	CAWSVRVGGSSGNTIYF
TRBV11-2	TRBJ2-7	12	CASSPGGHEQYF
TRBV6-6	TRBJ2-5	16	CASILPGTGKQETQYF
TRBV10-3	TRBJ2-1	17	CAIQNIASGSSMGEQFF
TRBV6-5	TRBJ2-7	13	CASSRGQNYEQYF
TRBV10-3	TRBJ1-2	17	CAISESPRARQGGGYTF
TRBV6-5	TRBJ1-3	14	CASSSGRGWDTIYF
TRBV11-2	TRBJ2-2	15	CASSPGHGDTGELFF
TRBV7-2	TRBJ1-2	12	CASSYLKGGYTF
TRBV11-2	TRBJ1-5	15	CASSLVGGGNQPQHF